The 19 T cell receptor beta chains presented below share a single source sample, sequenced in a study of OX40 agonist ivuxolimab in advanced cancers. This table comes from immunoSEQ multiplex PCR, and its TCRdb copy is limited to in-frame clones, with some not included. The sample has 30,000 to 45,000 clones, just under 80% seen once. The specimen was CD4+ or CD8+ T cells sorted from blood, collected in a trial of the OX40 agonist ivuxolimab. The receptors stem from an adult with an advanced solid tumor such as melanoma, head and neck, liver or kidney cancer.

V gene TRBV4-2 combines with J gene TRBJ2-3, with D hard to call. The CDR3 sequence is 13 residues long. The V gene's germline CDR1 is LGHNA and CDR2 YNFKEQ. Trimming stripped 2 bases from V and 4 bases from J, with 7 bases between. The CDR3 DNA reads TGTGCCAGCAGCCAACAGATCCCAGATACGCAGTATTTT. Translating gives CASSQQIPDTQYF.

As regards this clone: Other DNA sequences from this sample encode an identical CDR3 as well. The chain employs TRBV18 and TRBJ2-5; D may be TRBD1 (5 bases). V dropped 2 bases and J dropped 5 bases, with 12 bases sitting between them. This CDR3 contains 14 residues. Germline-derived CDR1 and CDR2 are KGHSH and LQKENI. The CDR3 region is CASSPTGTEETQYF. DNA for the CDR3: TGTGCCAGCTCACCAACAGGAACGGAGGAGACCCAGTACTTC.

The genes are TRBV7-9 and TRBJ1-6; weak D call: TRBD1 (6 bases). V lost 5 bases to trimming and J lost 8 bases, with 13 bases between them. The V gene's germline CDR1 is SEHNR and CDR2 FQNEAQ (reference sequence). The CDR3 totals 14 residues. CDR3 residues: CASSPNRVHSPLHF. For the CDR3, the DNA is TGTGCCAGCAGCCCTAACAGGGTCCATTCACCCCTCCACTTT.

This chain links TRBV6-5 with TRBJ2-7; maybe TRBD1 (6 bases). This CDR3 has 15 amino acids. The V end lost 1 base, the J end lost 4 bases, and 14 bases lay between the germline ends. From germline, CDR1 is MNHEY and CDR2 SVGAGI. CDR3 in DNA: TGTGCCAGCAGTTACTATCCAGGGGCGGAGTACGAGCAGTACTTC. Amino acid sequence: CASSYYPGAEYEQYF.

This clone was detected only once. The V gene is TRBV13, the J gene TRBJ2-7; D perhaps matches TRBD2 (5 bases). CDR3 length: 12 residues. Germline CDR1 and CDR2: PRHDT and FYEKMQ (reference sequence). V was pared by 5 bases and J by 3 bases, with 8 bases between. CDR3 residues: CASSPGLYEQYF. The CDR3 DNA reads TGTGCCAGCAGCCCCGGACTCTACGAGCAGTACTTC.

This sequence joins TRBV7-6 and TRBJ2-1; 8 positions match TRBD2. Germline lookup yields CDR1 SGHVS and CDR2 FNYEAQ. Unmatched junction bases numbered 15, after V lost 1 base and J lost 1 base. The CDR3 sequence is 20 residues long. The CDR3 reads CASSLGIGGAGGGSYNEQFF. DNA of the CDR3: TGTGCCAGCAGCTTAGGGATCGGAGGGGCGGGAGGTGGATCCTACAATGAGCAGTTCTTC.

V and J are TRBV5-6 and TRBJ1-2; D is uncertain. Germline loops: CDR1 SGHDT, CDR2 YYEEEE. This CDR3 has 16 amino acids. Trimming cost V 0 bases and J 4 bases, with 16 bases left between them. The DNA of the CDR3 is TGTGCCAGCAGCTTGGAGGGTTCTTCATTCTTCTATGGCTACACCTTC. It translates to CASSLEGSSFFYGYTF.

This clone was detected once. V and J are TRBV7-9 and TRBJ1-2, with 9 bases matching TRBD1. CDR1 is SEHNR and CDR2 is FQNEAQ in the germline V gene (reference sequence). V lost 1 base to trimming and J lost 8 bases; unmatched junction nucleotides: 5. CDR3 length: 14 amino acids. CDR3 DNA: TGTGCCAGCAGCTTAGGGGGACAGGGCGAAGGCTACACCTTC. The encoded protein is CASSLGGQGEGYTF.

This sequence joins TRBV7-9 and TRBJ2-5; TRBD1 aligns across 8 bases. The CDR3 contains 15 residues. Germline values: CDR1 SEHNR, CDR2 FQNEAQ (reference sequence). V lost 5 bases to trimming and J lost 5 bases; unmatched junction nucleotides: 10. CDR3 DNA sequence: TGTGCCAGCAGCACCTGGGACAGGTCCTGGGAGACCCAGTACTTC. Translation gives CASSTWDRSWETQYF.

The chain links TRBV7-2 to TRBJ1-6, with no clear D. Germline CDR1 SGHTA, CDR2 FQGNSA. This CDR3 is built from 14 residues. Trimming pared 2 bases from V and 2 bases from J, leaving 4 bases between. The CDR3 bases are TGTGCCAGCAGCTTAAATGCCTATAATTCACCCCTCCACTTT. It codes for CASSLNAYNSPLHF.

As DNA, the CDR3 is TGTGCCAGTAGTAACCAGGGACGGGTCTACAATGAGCAGTTCTTC. This translates into CASSNQGRVYNEQFF. V and J are TRBV19 and TRBJ2-1, with D possibly being TRBD1 or TRBD2 (5 bases each). Germline lookup yields CDR1 LNHDA and CDR2 SQIVND (reference sequence). With 4 bases removed from V and 3 bases from J, the gap between germline ends came to 13 bases. The CDR3 has 15 residues.

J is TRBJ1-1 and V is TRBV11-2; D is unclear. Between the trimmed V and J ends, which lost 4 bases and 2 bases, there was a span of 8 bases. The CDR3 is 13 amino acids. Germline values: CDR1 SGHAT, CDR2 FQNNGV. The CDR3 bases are TGTGCCAGCAGCTCCCGACCTAACACTGAAGCTTTCTTT. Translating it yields CASSSRPNTEAFF. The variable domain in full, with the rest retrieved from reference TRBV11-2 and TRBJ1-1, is EAGVAQSPRYKIIEKRQSVAFWCNPISGHATLYWYQQILGQGPKLLIQFQNNGVVDDSQLPKDRFSAERLKGVDSTLKIQPAKLEDSAVYLCASSSRPNTEAFFGQGTRLTVV.

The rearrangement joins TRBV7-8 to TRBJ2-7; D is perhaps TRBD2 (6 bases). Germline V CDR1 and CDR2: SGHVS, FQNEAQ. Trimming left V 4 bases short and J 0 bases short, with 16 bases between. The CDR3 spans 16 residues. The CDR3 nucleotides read TGTGCCAGCAGCTCGGGAGAAAGGTCCCTCTCCTACGAGCAGTACTTC. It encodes CASSSGERSLSYEQYF. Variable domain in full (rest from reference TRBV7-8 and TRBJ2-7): GAGVSQSPRYKVAKRGQDVALRCDPISGHVSLFWYQQALGQGPEFLTYFQNEAQLDKSGLPSDRFFAERPEGSVSTLKIQRTQQEDSAVYLCASSSGERSLSYEQYFGPGTRLTVT.

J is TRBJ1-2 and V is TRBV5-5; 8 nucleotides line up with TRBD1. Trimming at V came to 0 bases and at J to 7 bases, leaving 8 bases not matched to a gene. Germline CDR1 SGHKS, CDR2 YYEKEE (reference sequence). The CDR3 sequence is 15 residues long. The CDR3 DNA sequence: TGTGCCAGCAGCTTGGCCTCGACAGGGGCGGGTGGCTACACCTTC. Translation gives CASSLASTGAGGYTF. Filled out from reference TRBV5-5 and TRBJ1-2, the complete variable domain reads DAGVTQSPTHLIKTRGQQVTLRCSPISGHKSVSWYQQVLGQGPQFIFQYYEKEERGRGNFPDRFSARQFPNYSSELNVNALLLGDSALYLCASSLASTGAGGYTFGSGTRLTVV.

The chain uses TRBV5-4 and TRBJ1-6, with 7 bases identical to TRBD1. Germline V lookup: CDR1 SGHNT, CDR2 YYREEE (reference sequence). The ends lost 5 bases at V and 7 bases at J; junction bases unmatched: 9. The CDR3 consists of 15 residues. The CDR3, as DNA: TGTGCCAGCAGAGAACAGGGGTACGGGAATTCACCCCTCCACTTT. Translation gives CASREQGYGNSPLHF.

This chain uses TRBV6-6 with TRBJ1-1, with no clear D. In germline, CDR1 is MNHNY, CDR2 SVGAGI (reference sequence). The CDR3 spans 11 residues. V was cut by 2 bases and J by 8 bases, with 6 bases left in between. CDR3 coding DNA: TGTGCCAGCAGTTACGAGGCCGAAGCTTTCTTT. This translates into CASSYEAEAFF.

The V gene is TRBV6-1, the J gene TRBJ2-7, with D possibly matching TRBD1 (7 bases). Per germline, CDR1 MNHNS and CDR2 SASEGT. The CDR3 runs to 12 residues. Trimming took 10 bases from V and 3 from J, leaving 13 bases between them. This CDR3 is CATRGTLYEQYF. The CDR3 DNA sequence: TGTGCCACCAGGGGGACTCTCTACGAGCAGTACTTC.

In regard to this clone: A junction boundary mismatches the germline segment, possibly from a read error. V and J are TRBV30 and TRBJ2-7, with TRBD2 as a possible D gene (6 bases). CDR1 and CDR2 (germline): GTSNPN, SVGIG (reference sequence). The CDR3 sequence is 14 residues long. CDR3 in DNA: TGTGCCGGGAGACAGTCGGGGGACTCCTACGAGCAGTACTTC. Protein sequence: CAGRQSGDSYEQYF.

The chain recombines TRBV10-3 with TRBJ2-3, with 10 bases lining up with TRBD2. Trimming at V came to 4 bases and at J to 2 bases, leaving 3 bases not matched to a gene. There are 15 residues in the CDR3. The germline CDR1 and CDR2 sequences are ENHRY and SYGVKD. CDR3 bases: TGTGCCATCAGTGCTAGCGGGAGCGACACAGATACGCAGTATTTT. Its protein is CAISASGSDTDTQYF.